These 23 T cell receptor beta chains originate from one sample sequenced in a study of response to subunit inactivated influenza vaccine. Via MiXCR, TCRdb re-called the RT-PCR reads, giving one row per CDR3 protein. Counted here are around 150,000 distinct CDR3 sequences, roughly 10% occurring once; the ten biggest clones make up around 12%. Sequencing used non-naive T cells sorted from PBMCs, obtained roughly 47 days after vaccination. These receptors came from a man aged 50-59 years who received an inactivated influenza vaccine.

This clonotype was seen a single time. This may come from a read error, since a much larger clone is one base off. The chain combines TRBV20-1 with TRBJ2-5; D is undetermined. Germline V CDR1 and CDR2: DFQATT, SNEGSKA (reference sequence). This CDR3 has 14 residues. V lost 3 bases to trimming and J lost 5 bases, with 16 bases between them. The DNA for the CDR3 is TGCAGTGCTAGGGGAAGTCGGAAAACGGAGACCCAGTACTTC. Translating it yields CSARGSRKTETQYF.

CDR3 amino acids: CATSPGQRTGELFF. For the CDR3, the DNA is TGTGCCACCTCTCCGGGACAGAGGACCGGGGAGCTGTTTTTT. The chain is built from TRBV24-1 and TRBJ2-2, with 7 bases matching TRBD1. The CDR3 covers 14 residues. CDR1 is KGHDR, CDR2 SFDVKD, per germline. With 9 bases clipped from V and 5 bases from J, the junction kept 8 bases outside the gene matches.

This clonotype has at least ten counts. The V and J genes are TRBV5-1 and TRBJ2-3; D may be TRBD1 (6 bases). Germline V lookup: CDR1 SGHRS, CDR2 YFSETQ. The CDR3 length is 17 residues. Trimming removed 1 base from V and 0 bases from J, with 15 bases in between. CDR3 coding DNA: TGCGCCAGCAGCTTGATGATGGGGGCTATAAGCACAGATACGCAGTATTTT. It yields the protein CASSLMMGAISTDTQYF.

This clonotype has only a few counts. The V and J genes are TRBV5-1 and TRBJ2-2, with D possibly being TRBD2 (5 bases). Between the trimmed V and J ends, which lost 4 bases and 3 bases, there was a span of 19 bases. CDR3 size: 17 residues. Germline V CDR1 and CDR2: SGHRS, YFSETQ. CDR3 loop: CASSSFGGRTDTGELFF. As DNA, the CDR3 is TGCGCCAGCAGCAGTTTCGGCGGGCGTACCGACACCGGGGAGCTGTTTTTT.

The chain recombines TRBV12-3 or TRBV12-4 with TRBJ2-2, with TRBD1 matching 9 bases. The V segment lost 5 bases and the J segment 9 bases; nucleotides outside the gene matches: 10. This CDR3 has 15 residues. This CDR3 reads CASSLPGQGVRELFF. The DNA for the CDR3 is TGTGCCAGCAGTCTACCGGGACAGGGTGTCCGGGAGCTGTTTTTT.

This clonotype appeared many times. The J gene is TRBJ2-3, the V gene TRBV5-1; D unresolved. Between the trimmed V and J ends, which lost 5 bases and 3 bases, there was a span of 4 bases. CDR3 size: 11 residues. Germline V gene lookup returns CDR1 SGHRS and CDR2 YFSETQ. The CDR3 bases are TGCGCCAGCAGGGGGACAGATACGCAGTATTTT. Translation: CASRGTDTQYF.

This clonotype has just a few counts. The chain uses TRBV15 and TRBJ2-3; TRBD1 agrees at 9 bases. J was trimmed by 8 bases and V by 2 bases; bases with no gene match: 11. In germline, CDR1 is LNHNV, CDR2 YYDKDF (reference sequence). The CDR3 contains 16 residues. In nucleotides, the CDR3 is TGTGCCACCAGCAGACAACCCACGACAGGGGGAGGTACGCAGTATTTT. Protein: CATSRQPTTGGGTQYF. The full variable domain, rest sourced from reference TRBV15 and TRBJ2-3, is DAMVIQNPRYQVTQFGKPVTLSCSQTLNHNVMYWYQQKSSQAPKLLFHYYDKDFNNEADTPDNFQSRRPNTSFCFLDIRSPGLGDTAMYLCATSRQPTTGGGTQYFGPGTRLTVL.

Ten or more counts support this clonotype. V and J are TRBV6-5 and TRBJ2-3; D uncertain. CDR3 length: 12 residues. Germline CDR1 and CDR2: MNHEY and SVGAGI. The germline V and J ends were trimmed by 6 bases and 9 bases, with 13 bases remaining between them. CDR3 nucleotide sequence: TGTGCCAGCAGCCCAGGCGTCGGGACGCAGTATTTT. Its translation is CASSPGVGTQYF.

To note about this clonotype: An end of the junction does not agree with germline; a read error may underlie this. The chain uses TRBV10-3 and TRBJ2-7; 13 bases are a match to TRBD2. The CDR3 is 16 amino acids. Germline assignment: CDR1 ENHRY and CDR2 SYGVKD. CDR3 nucleotides: TGTGCCATAAGTGCACTAGCGGGGGGGAACTCCTACGAGCAGTACTTC. This gives the protein CAISALAGGNSYEQYF.

This clonotype has ten or more counts. The V call is TRBV7-3, the J call TRBJ2-1; no reliable D call. From germline, CDR1 is SGHTA and CDR2 FQGTGA. The ends were cut back, 1 base at V and 8 bases at J, with 12 bases in the middle. The CDR3 extends over 14 amino acids. The CDR3 DNA follows: TGTGCCAGCAGCTTAAATGGTGGTTTCTATGAGCAGTTCTTC. Translating it yields CASSLNGGFYEQFF.

This clonotype was observed many times. An end of the junction differs from the germline gene, which may be a read error. The chain links TRBV6-2 or TRBV6-3 to TRBJ2-3; D perhaps matches TRBD1 (5 bases). Germline loops: CDR1 MNHEY, CDR2 SVGEGT. The CDR3 loop spans 12 amino acids. The chain's CDR3 is CASRQGADTQYF. In DNA form, the CDR3 reads TGCGCCAGCAGGCAAGGGGCAGATACGCAGTATTTT.

This clonotype came up a few times. The V call is TRBV6-6, the J call TRBJ2-5; no reliable D call. The CDR3 runs 11 residues. V dropped 1 base and J dropped 5 bases, with 2 bases sitting between them. Germline V gives CDR1 MNHNY, CDR2 SVGAGI (reference sequence). The CDR3 loop reads CASSYLETQYF. CDR3 coding DNA: TGTGCCAGCAGTTACTTGGAGACCCAGTACTTC.

This clonotype has only a few counts. CDR3: CASSLVASRESYEQYF. As DNA, the CDR3 is TGTGCCAGCAGCTTAGTCGCCTCCCGGGAGTCTTACGAGCAGTACTTC. V and J are TRBV7-8 and TRBJ2-7; the D gene is possibly TRBD2 (6 bases). V was cut by 1 base and J by 4 bases, with 17 bases left in between. Germline values: CDR1 SGHVS, CDR2 FQNEAQ. This CDR3 region has 16 residues.

This clonotype was observed at least ten times. The rearrangement joins TRBV28 to TRBJ2-7; 7 bases are shared with TRBD2. This CDR3 spans 14 amino acids. Germline lookup yields CDR1 MDHEN and CDR2 SYDVKM. The V and J ends lost 3 bases and 7 bases, in that order; junction bases with no gene match: 9. Written as DNA, the CDR3 is TGTGCCAGCAGTTTGCCTAGCGGCTCTTTGGAGCAGTACTTC. Translation gives CASSLPSGSLEQYF.

This clonotype was seen at least ten times. The V and J genes are TRBV11-2 and TRBJ2-1; 7 bases are shared with TRBD2. CDR1 is SGHAT, CDR2 FQNNGV, per germline. The CDR3 runs 13 residues. Germline trimming cut 5 bases from V and 13 bases from J; bases unmatched to any gene: 11. The CDR3 spells CASSQEDGLVQFF. CDR3 nucleotides: TGTGCCAGCAGCCAAGAAGATGGACTAGTACAGTTCTTC.

This clonotype showed up just a few times. The chain's CDR3 is CASSEGFSAGANEQYF. Here the CDR3 DNA reads TGTGCCAGCAGTGAAGGATTTTCAGCGGGAGCTAACGAGCAGTACTTC. The chain has TRBV6-1 and TRBJ2-7, with TRBD2 matching over 8 bases. J gave up 5 bases and V 1 base, and 10 bases lay outside the gene matches. Germline assignment: CDR1 MNHNS and CDR2 SASEGT. The CDR3 runs 16 residues.

Only a few counts were recorded for this clonotype. The rearrangement joins TRBV24-1 to TRBJ1-5; a possible D gene is TRBD1 (5 bases). Germline V CDR1 and CDR2: KGHDR, SFDVKD. The CDR3 consists of 16 residues. V lost 4 bases, J lost 4 bases, and 16 bases lay in between. In nucleotides, the CDR3 is TGTGCCACCAGTGAAGCAGGGAACCGACTTAATCAGCCCCAGCATTTT. It is translated as CATSEAGNRLNQPQHF.

This clonotype was counted a few times. The rearrangement uses TRBV6-5 and TRBJ2-3; no clear D gene. Looked up from germline, CDR1 is MNHEY and CDR2 is SVGAGI. V was clipped by 2 bases and J by 2 bases, with 5 bases between them. The CDR3 covers 13 residues. The CDR3 sequence is CASSYRATDTQYF. The CDR3 nucleotides read TGTGCCAGCAGTTACAGGGCCACAGATACGCAGTATTTT.

This clonotype occurred a few times. The rearrangement links TRBV18 to TRBJ2-3; D call uncertain. V lost 6 bases and J lost 2, with 9 bases in between. Germline values: CDR1 KGHSH, CDR2 LQKENI. The CDR3 has 13 amino acids. CDR3 bases: TGTGCCAGCTCCGTTGGGCCCACAGATACGCAGTATTTT. This sequence encodes CASSVGPTDTQYF.

With respect to this clonotype: This CDR3 fails to terminate in the conserved phenylalanine or tryptophan, so it likely reflects a read error. Here the CDR3 DNA reads TGTGCCAGCAGTCTACCGGGACAGGGTGTCCGGGAGCTGTTTTCT. Protein: CASSLPGQGVRELFS. This sequence joins TRBV12-3 or TRBV12-4 and TRBJ2-2, with 9 bases lining up with TRBD1. With V trimmed by 5 bases and J by 9 bases, 10 bases remained unmatched. The CDR3 has 15 residues.

The chain combines TRBV20-1 with TRBJ1-5, with 7 positions matching TRBD1. This CDR3 comprises 14 residues. Germline loops: CDR1 DFQATT, CDR2 SNEGSKA (reference sequence). The trim removed 5 bases at V and 3 bases at J, leaving 7 bases unmatched. The CDR3 here is CSASRQGINQPQHF. Here the CDR3 DNA reads TGCAGTGCTTCAAGACAGGGCATCAATCAGCCCCAGCATTTT.

This clonotype was counted between two and nine times. The chain has TRBV9 and TRBJ2-1, with 9 bases identical to TRBD2. With V trimmed by 0 bases and J by 12 bases, 13 bases remained unmatched. The CDR3 covers 16 residues. CDR1 and CDR2 from the germline V gene are SGDLS and YYNGEE. The CDR3 region is CASSVALLAGTGGQFF. DNA for the CDR3: TGTGCCAGCAGCGTAGCACTCCTAGCGGGGACTGGGGGGCAGTTCTTC.

The J gene is TRBJ1-2, the V gene TRBV6-1; D call uncertain. Germline loops: CDR1 MNHNS, CDR2 SASEGT. V was clipped by 10 bases and J by 5 bases, with 20 bases between them. The CDR3 is made up of 14 amino acids. CDR3 DNA: TGTGCCACCAGGATTGATATTGGGGATTATGGCTACACCTTC. Protein product: CATRIDIGDYGYTF.